These 25 T cell receptor beta chains were sequenced from one sample in a study of shared clonotypes between healthy human individuals. Profiling relied on immunoSEQ multiplex PCR, and the TCRdb table lists in-frame clones only, not all of them. The table lists nearly 600,000 clones, roughly 96% of them singletons. Naive CD8 cells lacked CD45RO and underwent positive selection for CCR7, leaving out terminally differentiated effector memory CD45RA+ cells. Specimen: naive CD8+ T cells sorted from blood. These receptors were taken from a woman aged 25 to 39 in good health.

This rearrangement joins TRBV11-3 to TRBJ2-7; D is possibly TRBD2 (6 bases). The CDR3 loop spans 14 amino acids. CDR1 and CDR2 (germline): SGHNT, YENEEA. Trimming took off 5 bases at V and 7 bases at J, with 18 bases between the two ends. As DNA, the CDR3 is TGTGCCAGCAGCCGCCAGGGAGGAGGCTTGGAGCAGTACTTC. It codes for CASSRQGGGLEQYF.

This clone appeared once. This same CDR3 is encoded by further DNA sequences in the sample. The V call is TRBV7-9, the J call TRBJ2-7, with D unclear. Germline CDR1 SEHNR, CDR2 FQNEAQ (reference sequence). The CDR3 contains 14 residues. With 5 bases removed from V and 1 base from J, the gap between germline ends came to 12 bases. The CDR3 region is CASSPGVRSYEQYF. DNA of the CDR3: TGTGCCAGCAGCCCTGGAGTCAGGTCCTACGAGCAGTACTTC.

This clone appeared once. The rearrangement uses TRBV28 and TRBJ1-1, with D possibly TRBD1 on 6 matching bases. The CDR3 length is 13 residues. The ends were cut back, 10 bases at V and 4 bases at J, with 16 bases in the middle. Germline CDR1 MDHEN, CDR2 SYDVKM. This CDR3 reads CAIDGGGGTEAFF. The CDR3 DNA is TGTGCCATCGACGGGGGGGGCGGCACTGAAGCTTTCTTT.

The chain links TRBV6-4 to TRBJ2-1; 11 bases are a match to TRBD2. The CDR3 has 14 residues. J gave up 4 bases and V 4 bases, and 0 bases lay outside the gene matches. Per germline, CDR1 MRHNA and CDR2 SNTAGT. CDR3 bases: TGTGCCAGCAGTGTAGCGGGGGGGTACAATGAGCAGTTCTTC. It codes for CASSVAGGYNEQFF.

The V call is TRBV19, the J call TRBJ2-1, with TRBD2 identical over 7 bases. CDR1 LNHDA and CDR2 SQIVND come from the germline V gene (reference sequence). V dropped 3 bases and J dropped 5; count of bases not matched to a gene: 10. This CDR3 contains 16 residues. For the CDR3, the DNA is TGTGCCAGTAGTATTTCCCCGGGACTACTCAACAATGAGCAGTTCTTC. Translated, it gives CASSISPGLLNNEQFF.

The V gene is TRBV7-9, the J gene TRBJ2-3; D may be TRBD1 (6 bases). CDR3 size: 17 residues. CDR1 is SEHNR, CDR2 FQNEAQ, per germline (reference sequence). Trimming pared 6 bases from V and 2 bases from J, leaving 21 bases between. CDR3 in DNA: TGTGCCAGCAGGAGGGGGATAGTGGGAAAAAACACAGATACGCAGTATTTT. It translates to CASRRGIVGKNTDTQYF. Based on the CDR3 plus reference TRBV7-9 and TRBJ2-3, the full variable domain is DTGVSQNPRHKITKRGQNVTFRCDPISEHNRLYWYRQTLGQGPEFLTYFQNEAQLEKSRLLSDRFSAERPKGSFSTLEIQRTEQGDSAMYLCASRRGIVGKNTDTQYFGPGTRLTVL.

Only one count was recorded for this clone. The chain combines TRBV5-1 with TRBJ2-1; D ambiguous. V lost 0 bases, J lost 6 bases, and 13 bases lay in between. Germline loops: CDR1 SGHRS, CDR2 YFSETQ. This CDR3 is 15 amino acids long. CDR3 sequence: CASSLGQLSSNEQFF. Written as DNA, the CDR3 is TGCGCCAGCAGCTTGGGTCAGCTCTCTAGCAATGAGCAGTTCTTC.

As concerns this clone: Other DNA sequences in the sample encode the same CDR3. The chain couples TRBV4-2 to TRBJ2-7; 11 bases agree with TRBD2. With 3 bases clipped from V and 4 bases from J, the junction kept 5 bases outside the gene matches. Germline V gives CDR1 LGHNA, CDR2 YNFKEQ. This CDR3 has 15 amino acids. The CDR3 protein is CASSQSLAGGYEQYF. CDR3 DNA: TGTGCCAGCAGCCAGTCCCTAGCGGGAGGATACGAGCAGTACTTC.

With regard to this clone: Other DNA sequences from this sample encode an identical CDR3 as well. The gene calls are TRBV15 and TRBJ2-7, with D tentatively TRBD1 (5 bases). Germline V lookup: CDR1 LNHNV, CDR2 YYDKDF (reference sequence). The V and J ends lost 8 bases and 0 bases respectively, with 8 bases between them. The CDR3 consists of 12 residues. This chain's CDR3 is CATGADSYEQYF. The CDR3 bases are TGTGCCACCGGGGCTGACTCCTACGAGCAGTACTTC.

The chain recombines TRBV27 with TRBJ2-7; D gene unclear. CDR3 length: 12 residues. CDR1 MNHEY and CDR2 SMNVEV come from the germline V gene (reference sequence). Trimming cost V 0 bases and J 6 bases, with 6 bases left between them. The CDR3 spells CASSLSTGEQYF. The CDR3 bases are TGTGCCAGCAGTTTATCAACGGGCGAGCAGTACTTC.

This chain's CDR3 is CASSLSGEGYEQFF. CDR3 in DNA: TGTGCCAGCAGCTTATCCGGGGAGGGTTATGAGCAGTTCTTC. This chain joins TRBV7-9 and TRBJ2-1; 7 positions match TRBD2. This CDR3 has 14 residues. Trimming cost V 2 bases and J 8 bases; bases outside gene matches: 6. CDR1 is SEHNR, CDR2 FQNEAQ, per germline (reference sequence).

The chain is built from TRBV4-1 and TRBJ2-7; perhaps TRBD2 as D (5 bases). V was trimmed by 0 bases and J by 4 bases, leaving 16 bases between them. CDR1 is MGHRA, CDR2 YSYEKL, per germline. This CDR3 is built from 16 residues. CDR3 amino acids: CASSQDGSGIGYEQYF. The CDR3 DNA follows: TGCGCCAGCAGCCAAGACGGCTCGGGAATAGGTTACGAGCAGTACTTC.

The rearrangement links TRBV15 to TRBJ2-3; no clear D gene. The length of the CDR3 is 16 residues. The V gene's germline CDR1 is LNHNV and CDR2 YYDKDF (reference sequence). V was pared by 0 bases and J by 3 bases, with 13 bases between. The CDR3 DNA follows: TGTGCCACCAGCAGAGATCCCGAGTTTCCGACAGATACGCAGTATTTT. Translating gives CATSRDPEFPTDTQYF. The full variable domain, in which reference TRBV15 and TRBJ2-3 provide the parts outside the CDR3, is DAMVIQNPRYQVTQFGKPVTLSCSQTLNHNVMYWYQQKSSQAPKLLFHYYDKDFNNEADTPDNFQSRRPNTSFCFLDIRSPGLGDTAMYLCATSRDPEFPTDTQYFGPGTRLTVL.

The rearrangement links TRBV5-8 to TRBJ2-3, with D tentatively TRBD1 or TRBD2 (5 bases each). V was cut by 0 bases and J by 1 base, with 12 bases left in between. Germline V gene lookup returns CDR1 SGHTS and CDR2 YDEGEE. CDR3 length: 16 amino acids. CDR3 sequence reads: CASSLDGQAGTDTQYF. CDR3 DNA: TGTGCCAGCAGCTTGGATGGACAAGCGGGCACAGATACGCAGTATTTT. The complete variable domain, with remaining parts taken from reference TRBV5-8 and TRBJ2-3, reads EAGVTQSPTHLIKTRGQQATLRCSPISGHTSVYWYQQALGLGLQFLLWYDEGEERNRGNFPPRFSGRQFPNYSSELNVNALELEDSALYLCASSLDGQAGTDTQYFGPGTRLTVL.

This chain links TRBV4-2 with TRBJ2-1; 11 nucleotides align to TRBD2. With V trimmed by 4 bases and J by 7 bases, 12 bases remained unmatched. Germline V gene data show CDR1 as LGHNA and CDR2 as YNFKEQ. This CDR3 is 17 amino acids long. The CDR3: CASSPDPLAGVFNEQFF. CDR3 DNA: TGTGCCAGCAGCCCCGACCCACTAGCGGGAGTTTTTAATGAGCAGTTCTTC.

The chain uses TRBV7-8 and TRBJ2-2; D possibly corresponds to TRBD2 (6 bases). V lost 5 bases to trimming and J lost 4 bases, with 14 bases between them. This CDR3 comprises 15 residues. Looked up from germline, CDR1 is SGHVS and CDR2 is FQNEAQ. CDR3 DNA sequence: TGTGCCAGCAGCACCCGACTAGATCCCACCGGGGAGCTGTTTTTT. Its translation is CASSTRLDPTGELFF.

The V gene is TRBV2, the J gene TRBJ2-3; 10 positions agree with TRBD2. V lost 2 bases to trimming and J lost 1 base; unmatched junction nucleotides: 9. CDR1 and CDR2 from the germline V gene are SNHLY and FYNNEI. This CDR3 has 18 amino acids. The CDR3 DNA follows: TGTGCCAGCAGTGAATGGGCTAGCGGGAGTCTGGGCACAGATACGCAGTATTTT. Translation: CASSEWASGSLGTDTQYF.

V and J are TRBV4-1 and TRBJ1-1; unclear D gene. This CDR3 comprises 13 residues. The V gene lost 1 base and the J gene lost 11 bases, with 14 bases spanning the gap. Germline V lookup: CDR1 MGHRA, CDR2 YSYEKL. Here the CDR3 DNA reads TGCGCCAGCAGCCAAGGGTACCAGTCGGGGGCTTTCTTT. Its protein product is CASSQGYQSGAFF.

The gene calls are TRBV28 and TRBJ1-3; D uncertain. There are 13 residues in the CDR3. V lost 5 bases to trimming and J lost 2 bases, with 7 bases between them. Germline V gene lookup returns CDR1 MDHEN and CDR2 SYDVKM. CDR3 sequence: CASSAVTGNTIYF. CDR3 nucleotide sequence: TGTGCCAGCAGTGCCGTGACTGGAAACACCATATATTTT.

The chain carries TRBV2 and TRBJ2-7; tentatively, D is TRBD1 (5 bases). CDR1 is SNHLY and CDR2 is FYNNEI in the germline V gene. The CDR3 runs 15 residues. The V gene lost 7 bases and the J gene lost 0 bases, with 16 bases spanning the gap. The DNA for the CDR3 is TGTGCCAGCATCCTCAAACAGGTCATCTCCTACGAGCAGTACTTC. It encodes CASILKQVISYEQYF.

The gene calls are TRBV13 and TRBJ1-3, with TRBD1 as a possible D gene (5 bases). Deletions cut 5 bases from V and 1 base from J, with 9 bases between. The CDR3 totals 14 residues. Germline V gives CDR1 PRHDT, CDR2 FYEKMQ (reference sequence). As DNA, the CDR3 is TGTGCCAGCAGCCCCCCAGGGTCTGGAAACACCATATATTTT. Residues: CASSPPGSGNTIYF.

This chain links TRBV10-3 with TRBJ1-5, with TRBD1 matching over 7 bases. This CDR3 region has 17 residues. The germline gives CDR1 ENHRY, CDR2 SYGVKD. With 0 bases clipped from V and 4 bases from J, the junction kept 9 bases outside the gene matches. The CDR3 sequence: CAISESKGQADNQPQHF. The DNA of the CDR3 is TGTGCCATCAGTGAGTCGAAAGGACAGGCTGATAATCAGCCCCAGCATTTT.

The CDR3 sequence: CASSLGRVGGYF. The CDR3 DNA is TGTGCCAGCAGTTTAGGCAGGGTTGGTGGATACTTC. J is TRBJ2-7 and V is TRBV28, with D maybe TRBD1 (5 bases). The germline V and J ends were trimmed by 2 bases and 13 bases, with 15 bases remaining between them. CDR3 length equals 12 residues. CDR1 is MDHEN, CDR2 SYDVKM, per germline.

Only one count was recorded for this clone. This chain uses TRBV6-5 with TRBJ1-2; D call uncertain. Trimming cost V 4 bases and J 3 bases, with 9 bases left between them. This CDR3 is built from 13 residues. Germline V gene lookup returns CDR1 MNHEY and CDR2 SVGAGI. Here the CDR3 DNA reads TGTGCCAGCAGTTTCGGGGTAGACTATGGCTACACCTTC. Translation gives CASSFGVDYGYTF.

The rearrangement links TRBV5-1 to TRBJ2-3; D is perhaps TRBD1 or TRBD2 (5 bases each). The CDR3 extends over 16 amino acids. Germline CDR1 SGHRS, CDR2 YFSETQ. Trimming cost V 3 bases and J 0 bases, with 14 bases left between them. The CDR3 protein is CASSSTGTASTDTQYF. In nucleotides, the CDR3 is TGCGCCAGCAGCTCTACCGGGACGGCTAGCACAGATACGCAGTATTTT. Looking up the rest from reference TRBV5-1 and TRBJ2-3 gives the full variable domain: KAGVTQTPRYLIKTRGQQVTLSCSPISGHRSVSWYQQTPGQGLQFLFEYFSETQRNKGNFPGRFSGRQFSNSRSEMNVSTLELGDSALYLCASSSTGTASTDTQYFGPGTRLTVL.